This TCR beta chain is from a study of cytomegalovirus exposure and HLA in healthy donors. Whole-study findings and limits: Rare sequences made up most TCRs, while some public TCRs were found in many donors. The study listed under 200 cytomegalovirus-associated TCR beta chains. Accounts indicate the classifier identified cytomegalovirus status with strong specificity and sensitivity.

Points on this clone: Its target is unknown.

The V and J ends lost 0 bases and 0 bases respectively, with 20 bases between them. The CDR3 contains 19 residues. Per the germline V gene, CDR1 is MGHRA and CDR2 is YSYEKL. TCRdb's table, derived via immunoSEQ multiplex PCR, lists solely in-frame clones and lacks some. In the table there are hundreds of thousands of clones, roughly 90% of which are singletons. The donors were members of the validation cohort, which comprised 90 to 150 subjects and was separate from the first cohort of 600 to 800 subjects. This receptor was identified in a woman in her late teens or twenties in good health and CMV-seronegative. The rearrangement links TRBV4-1 to TRBJ1-2; tentatively, D is TRBD1 (6 bases). Sequencing was performed on PBMCs. DNA for the CDR3: TGCGCCAGCAGCCAAGAGGTACCAGGACAGAGTCTAGCTAACTATGGCTACACCTTC. This encodes CASSQEVPGQSLANYGYTF.